This TCR beta chain was sequenced for a study of T cell changes during pregnancy in multiple sclerosis. This CDR3 is built from 13 residues. Data came from immunoSEQ multiplex PCR; TCRdb stores just in-frame clones and leaves some out. The sample includes about 40,000 clones, approximately 89% seen only once; the top ten take more than 4.5%. The chain is built from TRBV21-1 and TRBJ2-5; TRBD1 was called by the table and not checked on the DNA. The DNA end is more similar to TRBJ2-7, so the J call may be wrong. TRBV21-1 is listed as a pseudogene. The sequences come from peripheral blood, collected in the first trimester of pregnancy. The TCR comes from a female donor in good health, enrolled as a control in a pregnancy study. The CDR3 DNA reads TGTGCCAGCTCCCCAGGACAGGGTTACGAGCAGTACTTC. Its protein is CASSPGQGYEQYF.